This TCR beta chain was identified in a study of T cells expressing NK-cell markers (dated by TCRdb to the early 2020s). Regarding the study in general: TCR beta-chain repertoires were profiled in sorted CD3+CD56+NKG2C+, CD3+CD56+NKG2C- and CD3+CD56-NKG2C+ T-cell subsets from several donors. Of the eight sequenced donors, seven were found to be HCMV-seropositive and one was found to be HCMV-seronegative. The study sequenced eight donors, all healthy volunteers chosen at random: three men and five women. Sequencing of the libraries produced 2 x 150 bp reads on Illumina HiSeq 2000/2500, MiSeq or NextSeq. Findings and caveats that apply to the study as a whole: Those dominant clonotypes were again the most abundant among CD3+CD56-NKG2C+ cells in a few donors, at roughly 25-60.1%. Whether the expanded NKG2C-expressing T cell clones were specific for HCMV antigens remained unclear. For roughly six donors, the dominant CD3+CD56+NKG2C+ clonotypes were among the top 10 CD8+ clonotypes and accounted for roughly 1.0-8% of CD8+ T cells.

This sample was sequenced with an Illumina HiSeq 2000. The TCR beta cDNA libraries were made using 5'RACE template switching, a step that added both a universal primer site and unique molecular identifiers. cDNA synthesis was primed from the TCR beta constant segment, followed by two successive PCR amplification steps. The paper's data handling went like this. MIGEC handled demultiplexing of the reads and grouping by UMI, while MiTCR was used to assemble and quantify clonotypes. Only TCR cDNA sequences supported by at least two reads were kept to exclude erroneous sequences. The tcR package was used for downstream repertoire analysis, and clonotypes were matched across fractions by CDR3 nucleotide sequence plus V segment. VDJmatch was used to annotate antigen specificity against VDJdb, with one amino acid substitution allowed in CDR3. TCRdb reprocessed the reads, and each CDR3 protein sequence is entered once, without DNA. TCRdb's processing, not the authors', yielded these V and J calls. This sample's table carries 300,000 to 450,000 distinct CDR3 sequences. In total, the top ten clones hold roughly 5.2% of the sample.

Points on this clonotype: Its antigen is still unknown.

The CDR3 numbers 13 residues from cysteine through phenylalanine. The entry carries no DNA sequence. CDR1 SGHTA and CDR2 FQGTGA are derived from the germline V gene. A commercial ELISA kit detecting HCMV-specific IgG in serum was used to determine HCMV serostatus. Ficoll density gradient centrifugation was used to isolate peripheral blood mononuclear cells from blood. The chain joins TRBV7-3 to TRBJ2-7; there is no DNA to check the TCRdb D call of TRBD1. This sequence originates from a man aged 18 to 70 in good health. Material: blood T cells: a sorted CD56 or NKG2C T cell subset, CD4+ or CD8+ T cells, or bulk PBMC T cells (not recorded which). The CDR3 region reads CASSQGPGYEQYF. The CDR3 plus the reference TRBV7-3 and TRBJ2-7 genes for the other parts give the full variable domain: GAGVSQTPSNKVTEKGKYVELRCDPISGHTALYWYRQSLGQGPEFLIYFQGTGAADDSGLPNDRFFAVRPEGSVSTLKIQRTERGDSAVYLCASSQGPGYEQYFGPGTRLTVT.